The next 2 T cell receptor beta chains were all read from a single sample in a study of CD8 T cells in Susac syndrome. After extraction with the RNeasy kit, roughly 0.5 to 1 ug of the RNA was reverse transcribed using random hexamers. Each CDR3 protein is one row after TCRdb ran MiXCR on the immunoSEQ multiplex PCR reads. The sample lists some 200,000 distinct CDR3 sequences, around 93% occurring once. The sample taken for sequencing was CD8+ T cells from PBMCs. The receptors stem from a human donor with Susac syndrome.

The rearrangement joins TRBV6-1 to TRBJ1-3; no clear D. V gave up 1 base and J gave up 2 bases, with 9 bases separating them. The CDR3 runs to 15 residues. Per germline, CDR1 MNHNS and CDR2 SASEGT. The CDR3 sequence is CASSEVRGTGNTIYF. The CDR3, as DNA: TGTGCCAGCAGTGAAGTTAGAGGGACTGGAAACACCATATATTTT.

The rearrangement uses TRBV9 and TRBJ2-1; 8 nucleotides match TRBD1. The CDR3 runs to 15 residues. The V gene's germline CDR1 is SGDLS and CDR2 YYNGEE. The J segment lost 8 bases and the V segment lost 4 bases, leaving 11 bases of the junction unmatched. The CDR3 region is CASSKGTTGEDEQFF. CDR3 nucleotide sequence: TGTGCCAGCAGCAAAGGAACGACAGGGGAGGATGAGCAGTTCTTC.